This T cell receptor beta chain stems from a study of shared clonotypes between healthy human individuals. Across the study: Three men and a couple of women, aged 18 to 49, were donors. Three plates were used per donor for CD4 naive, three for CD4 memory, two for CD8 naive and one for CD8 memory. Whole-study findings and limits: In contrast to clonotypes shared by all four donors, non-shared clonotypes had lower generation probabilities. A generally larger estimated richness was seen in naive subsets than in memory subsets.

Details on this clone: Its antigen remains unknown.

Assay used: immunoSEQ multiplex PCR; TCRdb lists only in-frame clones, some missing. The data show roughly 2.4 million clones, 90% to 96% seen once. Looked up from germline, CDR1 is SGHNT and CDR2 is YYREEE (reference sequence). The CDR3 length is 12 residues. Trimming took 0 bases from V and 8 from J, leaving 6 bases between them. The gene calls are TRBV5-4 and TRBJ2-1; D gene unclear. This sequence was found in a young man in good health. Sequenced: naive CD4+ T cells sorted from blood. Subset denoted: CD45RA+ positively selected. CDR3 DNA: TGTGCCAGCAGCTTGGGACAATATGAGCAGTTCTTC. As protein: CASSLGQYEQFF.